The next 24 T cell receptor beta chains were all read from a single sample in a study of cytomegalovirus exposure and HLA in healthy donors. Vbeta (60) and Jbeta (13) primers were used in the PCR. Produced via immunoSEQ multiplex PCR; TCRdb's table is partial and in-frame only. The repertoire holds approximately 160,000 clones, 80% seen once, with 5.5% to 7.5% in the top ten. Sequencing input: PBMCs. Every receptor here comes from a man aged 25-45 years in good health and CMV-seropositive.

The chain recombines TRBV25-1 with TRBJ1-1; 7 bases agree with TRBD1. V shed 6 bases and J 3 bases; nucleotides not matched to a gene: 10. This CDR3 has 15 amino acids. The germline gives CDR1 MGHDK, CDR2 SYGVNS. The CDR3, as DNA: TGTGCCAGCAGCCTTTTACAGGACAGGCACACTGAAGCTTTCTTT. This gives the protein CASSLLQDRHTEAFF.

In its sample, this clone was seen once. V is TRBV4-2 and J is TRBJ1-1, with D possibly TRBD1 on 5 matching bases. Per germline, CDR1 LGHNA and CDR2 YNFKEQ. The CDR3 has 15 amino acids. Trimming took 1 base from V and 1 from J, leaving 10 bases between them. The DNA of the CDR3 is TGTGCCAGCAGCCAAGTGGGCGGACAGAACACTGAAGCTTTCTTT. Translated, it gives CASSQVGGQNTEAFF.

This chain connects TRBV10-3 to TRBJ1-2, with D tentatively TRBD1 (6 bases). The V end lost 6 bases, the J end lost 0 bases, and 14 bases lay between the germline ends. There are 15 residues in the CDR3. Germline assignment: CDR1 ENHRY and CDR2 SYGVKD. The CDR3, as DNA: TGTGCCATCAGCGAGGGCGGGGGCACTAACTATGGCTACACCTTC. Its translation: CAISEGGGTNYGYTF.

This chain links TRBV27 with TRBJ2-2, with 7 positions matching TRBD1. The V and J ends lost 5 bases and 0 bases, in that order; junction bases with no gene match: 6. The CDR3 length is 16 residues. Germline CDR1 and CDR2: MNHEY and SMNVEV (reference sequence). Here the CDR3 DNA reads TGTGCCAGCAGTCTTCGGACAGGAGCGAACACCGGGGAGCTGTTTTTT. Protein: CASSLRTGANTGELFF.

V is TRBV10-1 and J is TRBJ1-1; no clear D gene. The V gene's germline CDR1 is WNHNN and CDR2 SYGVQD (reference sequence). The CDR3 extends over 14 amino acids. V gave up 7 bases and J gave up 1 base, with 13 bases separating them. The CDR3 DNA reads TGCGCCAGCAAAACAATAGCCCAGAACACTGAAGCTTTCTTT. Translated, it gives CASKTIAQNTEAFF.

Worth noting for this clone: Sequence at one end of the junction differs from germline and may be a read error. V gene TRBV7-9 combines with J gene TRBJ2-7; 9 bases align to TRBD1. Germline lookup yields CDR1 SEHNR and CDR2 FQNEAQ (reference sequence). The CDR3 covers 17 residues. CDR3 sequence (DNA): TGTTCCAGCAGCTTATCGCAGGGACAGGGACCTCCCTACGAGCAGTACTTC. Translation: CSSSLSQGQGPPYEQYF. Supplemented by reference TRBV7-9 and TRBJ2-7, the full variable domain reads DTGVSQNPRHKITKRGQNVTFRCDPISEHNRLYWYRQTLGQGPEFLTYFQNEAQLEKSRLLSDRFSAERPKGSFSTLEIQRTEQGDSAMYLCSSSLSQGQGPPYEQYFGPGTRLTVT.

The chain uses TRBV5-6 and TRBJ2-1, with 7 bases fitting TRBD1. Looked up from germline, CDR1 is SGHDT and CDR2 is YYEEEE. With V trimmed by 3 bases and J by 5 bases, 11 bases remained unmatched. The CDR3 is 16 amino acids. The CDR3 DNA reads TGTGCCAGCAGCTCCCCCCGGGACAGAGCAAACAATGAGCAGTTCTTC. Protein product: CASSSPRDRANNEQFF.

About this clone itself: An end of the junction differs from the germline gene, which may be a read error. J is TRBJ2-3 and V is TRBV7-9, with a possible D match to TRBD1 (6 bases). Germline CDR1 is SEHNR and CDR2 is FQNEAQ (reference sequence). CDR3 size: 16 residues. CDR3 DNA: TGTTCCAGCAGCTTAGGCTTACAGGGCAGCACAGATACGCAGTATTTT. Its protein product is CSSSLGLQGSTDTQYF. Full variable domain (missing parts from reference TRBV7-9 and TRBJ2-3): DTGVSQNPRHKITKRGQNVTFRCDPISEHNRLYWYRQTLGQGPEFLTYFQNEAQLEKSRLLSDRFSAERPKGSFSTLEIQRTEQGDSAMYLCSSSLGLQGSTDTQYFGPGTRLTVL.

The chain uses TRBV2 and TRBJ2-1; D might be TRBD2 (5 bases). The length of the CDR3 is 13 residues. Germline lookup yields CDR1 SNHLY and CDR2 FYNNEI. The ends were cut back, 10 bases at V and 4 bases at J, with 14 bases in the middle. The CDR3, as DNA: TGTGCCACGGGAATTTCCGCGTACAATGAGCAGTTCTTC. This translates into CATGISAYNEQFF.

The chain combines TRBV5-6 with TRBJ1-4; D not resolved. CDR3 length: 14 residues. Deletions cut 5 bases from V and 10 bases from J, with 18 bases between. Germline-derived CDR1 and CDR2 are SGHDT and YYEEEE. For the CDR3, the DNA is TGTGCCAGCAGTCGGGAAACCGTGGATGGAAAACTGTTTTTT. Its protein is CASSRETVDGKLFF.

The rearrangement uses TRBV19 and TRBJ1-2; 11 bases match TRBD1. CDR1 is LNHDA, CDR2 SQIVND, per germline (reference sequence). The CDR3 contains 16 residues. V was clipped by 3 bases and J by 4 bases; unmatched bases: 7. The CDR3 DNA sequence: TGTGCCAGTAGTATCCGGGACAGGGGGTTCGGCTATGGCTACACCTTC. Translated, it gives CASSIRDRGFGYGYTF.

This rearrangement joins TRBV9 to TRBJ2-7, with D tentatively TRBD2 (6 bases). V lost 0 bases and J 1 base, leaving 8 bases between the germline ends. Per the germline V gene, CDR1 is SGDLS and CDR2 is YYNGEE. This CDR3 is built from 14 residues. The CDR3 coding sequence is TGTGCCAGCAGCGTAGGCGGGGAATCCTACGAGCAGTACTTC. Translation gives CASSVGGESYEQYF.

The V gene is TRBV6-5, the J gene TRBJ1-3; D is ambiguous. The CDR3 runs to 14 residues. CDR1 is MNHEY and CDR2 is SVGAGI in the germline V gene. The V end lost 6 bases, the J end lost 0 bases, and 9 bases lay between the germline ends. CDR3 sequence: CASSPVVSGNTIYF. The DNA for the CDR3 is TGTGCCAGCAGCCCGGTAGTCTCTGGAAACACCATATATTTT.

CDR3 coding DNA: TGTGCCAGCAGCTTCACGGGGAACTATGGCTACACCTTC. It translates to CASSFTGNYGYTF. The chain recombines TRBV5-4 with TRBJ1-2; no definite D call. The CDR3 runs 13 residues. The V end lost 2 bases, the J end lost 2 bases, and 7 bases lay between the germline ends. Germline V gene sequence: CDR1 SGHNT, CDR2 YYREEE (reference sequence).

This chain connects TRBV19 to TRBJ2-1; perhaps TRBD2 as D (6 bases). The CDR3 is 12 residues long. V was clipped by 8 bases and J by 7 bases, with 12 bases between them. Per germline, CDR1 LNHDA and CDR2 SQIVND (reference sequence). The CDR3 DNA follows: TGTGCCAGTGGTAGCGGTGGAAATGAGCAGTTCTTC. Its translation is CASGSGGNEQFF.

Comments on this clone: Relative to the germline gene, one junction end is altered; a read error may explain this. The chain has TRBV7-9 and TRBJ2-7; a weak D match, TRBD2 (7 bases). There are 15 residues in the CDR3. CDR1 is SEHNR and CDR2 is FQNEAQ in the germline V gene (reference sequence). The CDR3, as DNA: TGTTCCAGCAGCTGGGGGGGGGCCAGCTCCTACGAGCAGTACTTC. Amino acids: CSSSWGGASSYEQYF.

The rearrangement links TRBV6-6 to TRBJ2-7; 9 bases line up with TRBD2. This CDR3 spans 13 amino acids. V shed 8 bases, J shed 7 bases, and the junction held 9 bases outside the gene matches. From germline, CDR1 is MNHNY and CDR2 SVGAGI (reference sequence). CDR3 residues: CASSQGAGGEQYF. CDR3 in DNA: TGTGCCAGCTCACAGGGCGCGGGGGGGGAGCAGTACTTC.

The sample holds one count of this clone. V is TRBV4-1 and J is TRBJ1-4; 10 nucleotides align to TRBD1. The CDR3 is 17 residues long. The V gene's germline CDR1 is MGHRA and CDR2 YSYEKL. The V gene end was trimmed by 4 bases and the J gene end by 7 bases; junction bases not matched to a gene: 12. Written as DNA, the CDR3 is TGCGCCAGCAGCCCCCGGGGACAGGGGTTGAGGAGTGAAAAACTGTTTTTT. Protein: CASSPRGQGLRSEKLFF.

The chain uses TRBV27 and TRBJ2-1; 8 bases are a match to TRBD2. J gave up 6 bases and V 0 bases, and 4 bases lay outside the gene matches. The CDR3 loop spans 15 amino acids. Germline V gene lookup returns CDR1 MNHEY and CDR2 SMNVEV (reference sequence). DNA of the CDR3: TGTGCCAGCAGTTTATCCGGCGGGAGGCGCAATGAGCAGTTCTTC. This translates into CASSLSGGRRNEQFF.

The chain joins TRBV7-6 to TRBJ2-5, with 9 bases identical to TRBD1. Germline V gene data show CDR1 as SGHVS and CDR2 as FNYEAQ. V dropped 0 bases and J dropped 4; count of bases not matched to a gene: 6. This CDR3 contains 16 residues. In DNA, the CDR3 is TGTGCCAGCAGCTTAGCCGGGACAGGGATAGGAGAGACCCAGTACTTC. As protein: CASSLAGTGIGETQYF.

The chain is built from TRBV27 and TRBJ2-7; 8 bases are a match to TRBD1. The V gene's germline CDR1 is MNHEY and CDR2 SMNVEV (reference sequence). The CDR3 is 15 amino acids. The J segment lost 4 bases and the V segment lost 5 bases, leaving 10 bases of the junction unmatched. The CDR3 spells CASSPLDRAKYEQYF. The CDR3 DNA sequence: TGTGCCAGCAGTCCACTGGACAGGGCCAAGTACGAGCAGTACTTC.

The chain uses TRBV5-1 and TRBJ2-2; D is ambiguous. Trimming removed 3 bases at V and 2 bases at J, with 8 bases between. CDR3 length equals 14 residues. Germline V gene lookup returns CDR1 SGHRS and CDR2 YFSETQ. CDR3 DNA sequence: TGCGCCAGCAGCTCTTCAGTTAACACCGGGGAGCTGTTTTTT. It specifies CASSSSVNTGELFF. The variable domain in full, with the rest retrieved from reference TRBV5-1 and TRBJ2-2, is KAGVTQTPRYLIKTRGQQVTLSCSPISGHRSVSWYQQTPGQGLQFLFEYFSETQRNKGNFPGRFSGRQFSNSRSEMNVSTLELGDSALYLCASSSSVNTGELFFGEGSRLTVL.

This clone was counted between two and nine times. The V gene is TRBV7-2, the J gene TRBJ1-1; tentative D call: TRBD1 (5 bases). The CDR3 length is 13 residues. Trimming cost V 0 bases and J 5 bases, with 7 bases left between them. Germline V CDR1 and CDR2: SGHTA, FQGNSA. CDR3 sequence reads: CASSLARGTEAFF. The CDR3 nucleotides read TGTGCCAGCAGCTTAGCCCGGGGGACTGAAGCTTTCTTT.

The rearrangement links TRBV10-3 to TRBJ2-7; the match to TRBD1 covers 8 bases. Trimming at V came to 6 bases and at J to 2 bases, leaving 9 bases not matched to a gene. The CDR3 is made up of 15 amino acids. CDR1 is ENHRY, CDR2 SYGVKD, per germline. The CDR3 is CAIREAGQGTYEQYF. In DNA form, the CDR3 reads TGTGCCATCAGGGAGGCAGGACAGGGAACCTACGAGCAGTACTTC.